This T cell receptor beta chain was observed in a study of CXCR3-negative and CXCR3-positive naive CD8 T cells. General study findings and limits: The naive subsets expressed comparable surface CD5, and the authors inferred TCR strength from TRB CDR3 properties.

A word on this clonotype: Its antigen is unknown.

Each TRB cDNA library was prepared by 5' RACE (with UMI labels). TCRdb reprocessed the 5' RACE reads, with one entry per CDR3 protein and no DNA. The sample totals about 48,000 distinct CDR3 sequences; its top ten clones hold 14% to 15%. This TCR was recovered from a human donor in good health. Some clones in this sample may be carry-over from other donors' samples. Source material: memory CD8+ T cells from blood.

The CDR3 sequence: CASSLPGEIGELFF. The J gene is TRBJ2-2, the V gene TRBV28; the D gene TCRdb calls, TRBD1, cannot be checked with no DNA. Per germline, CDR1 MDHEN and CDR2 SYDVKM. The CDR3 loop spans 14 amino acids.